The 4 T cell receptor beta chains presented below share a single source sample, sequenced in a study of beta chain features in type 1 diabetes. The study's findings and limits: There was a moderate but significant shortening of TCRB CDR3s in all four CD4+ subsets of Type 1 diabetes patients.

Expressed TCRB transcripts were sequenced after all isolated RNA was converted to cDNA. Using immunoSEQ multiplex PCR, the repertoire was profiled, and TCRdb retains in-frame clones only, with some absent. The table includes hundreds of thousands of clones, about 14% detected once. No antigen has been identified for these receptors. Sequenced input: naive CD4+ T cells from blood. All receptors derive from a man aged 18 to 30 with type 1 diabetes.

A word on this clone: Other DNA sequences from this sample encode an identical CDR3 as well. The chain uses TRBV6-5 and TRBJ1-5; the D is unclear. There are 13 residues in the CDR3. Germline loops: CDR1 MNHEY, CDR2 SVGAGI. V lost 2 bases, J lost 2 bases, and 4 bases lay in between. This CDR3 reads CASSYRGNQPQHF. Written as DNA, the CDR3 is TGTGCCAGCAGTTACAGGGGCAATCAGCCCCAGCATTTT.

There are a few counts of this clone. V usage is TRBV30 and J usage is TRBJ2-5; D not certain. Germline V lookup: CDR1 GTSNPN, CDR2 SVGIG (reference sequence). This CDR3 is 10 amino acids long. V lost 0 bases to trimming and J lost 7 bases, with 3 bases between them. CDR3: CAWSVGTQYF. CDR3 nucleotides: TGTGCCTGGAGTGTTGGGACCCAGTACTTC.

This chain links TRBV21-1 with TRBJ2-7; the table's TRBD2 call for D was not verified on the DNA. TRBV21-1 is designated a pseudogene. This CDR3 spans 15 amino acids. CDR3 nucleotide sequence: TGTGCCAGCAGCAAGCCGAGAGCTAGCGGGTACGAGCAGTACTTC. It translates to CASSKPRASGYEQYF.

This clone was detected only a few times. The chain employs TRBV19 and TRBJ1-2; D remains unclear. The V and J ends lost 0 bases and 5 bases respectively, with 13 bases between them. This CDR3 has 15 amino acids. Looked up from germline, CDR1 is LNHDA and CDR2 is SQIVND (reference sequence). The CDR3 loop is CASSIDGVLLYGYTF. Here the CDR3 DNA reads TGTGCCAGTAGTATAGACGGCGTGCTTTTGTATGGCTACACCTTC.